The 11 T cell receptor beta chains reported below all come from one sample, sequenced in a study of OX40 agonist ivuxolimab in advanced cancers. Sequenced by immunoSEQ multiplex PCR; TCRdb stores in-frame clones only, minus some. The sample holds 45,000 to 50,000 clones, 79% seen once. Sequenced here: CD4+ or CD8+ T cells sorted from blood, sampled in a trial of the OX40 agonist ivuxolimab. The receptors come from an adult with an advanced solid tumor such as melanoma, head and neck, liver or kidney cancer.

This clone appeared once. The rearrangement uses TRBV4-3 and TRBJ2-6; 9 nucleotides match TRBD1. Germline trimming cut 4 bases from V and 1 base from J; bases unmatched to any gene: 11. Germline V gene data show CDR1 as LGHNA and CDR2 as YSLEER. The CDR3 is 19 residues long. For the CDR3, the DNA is TGCGCCAGCAGCCCCGCGGGCACAGGGGGCCTTTCTGGGGCCAACGTCCTGACTTTC. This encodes CASSPAGTGGLSGANVLTF.

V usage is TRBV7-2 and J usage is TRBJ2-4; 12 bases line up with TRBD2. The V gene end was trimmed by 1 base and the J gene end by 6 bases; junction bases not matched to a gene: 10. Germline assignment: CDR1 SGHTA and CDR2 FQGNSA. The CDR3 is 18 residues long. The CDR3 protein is CASSLVHGLAGGRNIQYF. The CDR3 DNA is TGTGCCAGCAGCTTAGTGCACGGGCTAGCGGGAGGGAGAAACATTCAGTACTTC. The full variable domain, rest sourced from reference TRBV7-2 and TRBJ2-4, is GAGVSQSPSNKVTEKGKDVELRCDPISGHTALYWYRQSLGQGLEFLIYFQGNSAPDKSGLPSDRFSAERTGGSVSTLTIQRTQQEDSAVYLCASSLVHGLAGGRNIQYFGAGTRLSVL.

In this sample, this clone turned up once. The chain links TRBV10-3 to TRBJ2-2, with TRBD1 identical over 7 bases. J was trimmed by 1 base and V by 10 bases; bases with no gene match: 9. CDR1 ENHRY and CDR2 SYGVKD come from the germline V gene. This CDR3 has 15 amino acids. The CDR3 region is CATSTGQMNTGELFF. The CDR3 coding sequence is TGTGCCACCTCCACGGGACAGATGAACACCGGGGAGCTGTTTTTT.

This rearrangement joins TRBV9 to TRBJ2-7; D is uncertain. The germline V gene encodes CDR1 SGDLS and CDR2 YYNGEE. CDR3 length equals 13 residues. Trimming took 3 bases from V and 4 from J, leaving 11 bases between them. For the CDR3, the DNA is TGTGCCAGCAGCGCGGGTGTCTGGTACGAGCAGTACTTC. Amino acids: CASSAGVWYEQYF.

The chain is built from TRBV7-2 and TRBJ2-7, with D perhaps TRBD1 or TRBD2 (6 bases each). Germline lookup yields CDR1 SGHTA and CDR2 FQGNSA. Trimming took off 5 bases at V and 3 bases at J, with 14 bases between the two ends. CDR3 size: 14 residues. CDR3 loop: CASSSRGDGYEQYF. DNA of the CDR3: TGTGCCAGCAGCAGTAGGGGGGATGGCTACGAGCAGTACTTC.

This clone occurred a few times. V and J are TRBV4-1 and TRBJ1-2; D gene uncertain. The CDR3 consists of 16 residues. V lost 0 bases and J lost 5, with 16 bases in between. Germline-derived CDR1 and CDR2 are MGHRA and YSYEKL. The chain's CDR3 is CASSQDRVTSVYGYTF. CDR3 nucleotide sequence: TGCGCCAGCAGCCAAGATAGAGTAACCTCTGTATATGGCTACACCTTC.

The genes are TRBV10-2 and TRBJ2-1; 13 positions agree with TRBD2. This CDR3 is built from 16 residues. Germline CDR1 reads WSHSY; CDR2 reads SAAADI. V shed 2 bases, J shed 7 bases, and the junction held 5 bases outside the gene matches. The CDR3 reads CASSERGLAGANEQFF. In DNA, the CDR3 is TGCGCCAGCAGTGAGCGTGGACTAGCGGGGGCAAATGAGCAGTTCTTC.

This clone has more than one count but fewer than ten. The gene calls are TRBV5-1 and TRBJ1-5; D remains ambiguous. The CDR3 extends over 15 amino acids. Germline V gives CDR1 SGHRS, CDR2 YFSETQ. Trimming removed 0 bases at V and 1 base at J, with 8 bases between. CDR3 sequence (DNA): TGCGCCAGCAGCTTGGACGACACCAGCAATCAGCCCCAGCATTTT. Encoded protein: CASSLDDTSNQPQHF.

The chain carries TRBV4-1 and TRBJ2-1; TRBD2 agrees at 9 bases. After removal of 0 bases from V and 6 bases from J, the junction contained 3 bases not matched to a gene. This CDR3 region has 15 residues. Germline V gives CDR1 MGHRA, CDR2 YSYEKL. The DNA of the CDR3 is TGCGCCAGCAGCCAAGAAGCACTAGCGGGCAATGAGCAGTTCTTC. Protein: CASSQEALAGNEQFF.

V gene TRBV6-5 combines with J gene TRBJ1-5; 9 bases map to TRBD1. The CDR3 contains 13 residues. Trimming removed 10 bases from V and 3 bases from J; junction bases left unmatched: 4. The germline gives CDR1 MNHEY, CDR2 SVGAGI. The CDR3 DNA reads TGTGCCACCTGGACAGGGGACAATCAGCCCCAGCATTTT. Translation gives CATWTGDNQPQHF.

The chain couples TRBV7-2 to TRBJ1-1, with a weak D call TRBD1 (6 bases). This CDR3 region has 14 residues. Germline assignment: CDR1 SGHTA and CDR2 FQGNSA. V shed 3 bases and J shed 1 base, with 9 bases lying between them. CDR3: CASSLDSSNTEAFF. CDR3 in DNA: TGTGCCAGCAGCTTGGACAGCTCGAACACTGAAGCTTTCTTT.